What follows describes a single T cell receptor (beta chain). These data belong to a study of T cell responses to AZD1222 COVID-19 vaccine. TCRdb keeps only in-frame clones here, not all; method: immunoSEQ multiplex PCR. The sample contains approximately 150,000 clones, approximately 91% of which appear only once. The CDR3 is made up of 15 amino acids. Germline assignment: CDR1 SGDLS and CDR2 YYNGEE. Deletions cut 0 bases from V and 4 bases from J, with 13 bases between. The sequences come from peripheral blood, collected 28 days after the second AZD1222 dose. The receptor was isolated from an adult who received the AZD1222 COVID-19 vaccine. V and J are TRBV9 and TRBJ1-1; D is unclear. The CDR3 sequence: CASSVAAGRGTEAFF. The CDR3 region has the DNA TGTGCCAGCAGCGTAGCGGCCGGCCGCGGCACTGAAGCTTTCTTT. Variable domain in full (rest from reference TRBV9 and TRBJ1-1): DSGVTQTPKHLITATGQRVTLRCSPRSGDLSVYWYQQSLDQGLQFLIQYYNGEERAKGNILERFSAQQFPDLHSELNLSSLELGDSALYFCASSVAAGRGTEAFFGQGTRLTVV.